This T cell receptor beta chain derives from a study of blood T cells in healthy people across ages. V gave up 5 bases and J gave up 6 bases, with 17 bases separating them. CDR3 size: 14 residues. Primed by a sample-barcoded 5' primer and a J-beta primer mix, a second PCR proceeded for 7 to 11 cycles. A single record per CDR3 protein comes from TCRdb applying MiXCR to the 5' RACE reads. This sample has over a million distinct CDR3 sequences, with 45% found just once. The V and J genes are TRBV12-3 or TRBV12-4 and TRBJ2-7, with a possible D match to TRBD2 (5 bases). Material for sequencing was blood. This clonotype originated in a woman aged 55-69 years in good health. The CDR3 loop reads CASSLTRTAPEQYF. The CDR3 DNA reads TGTGCCAGCAGTCTCACTCGGACTGCCCCCGAGCAGTACTTC.